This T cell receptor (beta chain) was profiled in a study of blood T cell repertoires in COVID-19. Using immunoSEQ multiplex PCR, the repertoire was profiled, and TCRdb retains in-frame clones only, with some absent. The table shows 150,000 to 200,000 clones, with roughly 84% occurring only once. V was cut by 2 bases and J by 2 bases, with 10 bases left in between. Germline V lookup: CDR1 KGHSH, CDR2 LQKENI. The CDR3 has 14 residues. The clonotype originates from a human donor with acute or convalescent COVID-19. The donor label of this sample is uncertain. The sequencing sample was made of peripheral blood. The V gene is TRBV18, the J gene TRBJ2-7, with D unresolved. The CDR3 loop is CASSPNTDAYEQYF. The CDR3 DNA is TGTGCCAGCTCACCAAATACAGACGCCTACGAGCAGTACTTC.